This T cell receptor beta chain was obtained from a study of HIV-infected patients and healthy controls (dated by TCRdb to the mid-2010s). Comments on this clonotype: Its antigen is not yet known. Nothing much larger sits one base from this clone, and base qualities are not available.

Library construction relied on 5' RACE. TCRdb records Illumina MiSeq as the sequencer. Through fastp at Q25 and MiXCR, TCRdb rebuilt clones from the public reads, retaining in-frame beta chains. Rows with one shared CDR3 protein collapse into an entry with the most common genes and DNA. The sample yields about 67,000 distinct CDR3 sequences; approximately 15% were counted once. The top ten clonotypes cover approximately 5.3% of the sample. CDR1 and CDR2 (DFQATT, SNEGSKA) derive from the germline V gene (reference sequence). From cysteine to phenylalanine, the CDR3 is 13 amino acids long. Only the CDR3 portion is preserved as DNA: 39 bases, with reading frame beginning at the first base. Cut back by 8 bases and 3 bases, the V and J ends lie 14 bases apart.

Sequenced sample: CD4+ T cells from blood. This sequence uses TRBV20-1 and TRBJ2-1; too little of a D gene remains to name it. The sequence derives from a human donor in good health. Here is the DNA: TGCAGTCTAAGAGATACCGTCTACAATGAGCAGTTCTTC. This codes for CSLRDTVYNEQFF.